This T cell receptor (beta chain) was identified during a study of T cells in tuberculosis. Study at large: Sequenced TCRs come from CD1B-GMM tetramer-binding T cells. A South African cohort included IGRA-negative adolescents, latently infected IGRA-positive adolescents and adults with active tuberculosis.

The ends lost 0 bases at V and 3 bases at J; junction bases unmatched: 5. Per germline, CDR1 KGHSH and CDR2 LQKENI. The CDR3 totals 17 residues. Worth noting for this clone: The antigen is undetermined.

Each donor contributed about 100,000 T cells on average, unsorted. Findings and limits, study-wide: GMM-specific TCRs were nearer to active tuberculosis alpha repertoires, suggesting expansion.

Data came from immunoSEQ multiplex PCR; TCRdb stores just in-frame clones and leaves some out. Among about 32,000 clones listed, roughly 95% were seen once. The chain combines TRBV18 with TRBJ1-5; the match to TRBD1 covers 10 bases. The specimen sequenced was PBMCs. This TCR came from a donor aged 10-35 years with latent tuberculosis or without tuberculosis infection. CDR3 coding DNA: TGTGCCAGCTCACCACCGGGGGGGACAGGGGACAATCAGCCCCAGCATTTT. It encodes CASSPPGGTGDNQPQHF.